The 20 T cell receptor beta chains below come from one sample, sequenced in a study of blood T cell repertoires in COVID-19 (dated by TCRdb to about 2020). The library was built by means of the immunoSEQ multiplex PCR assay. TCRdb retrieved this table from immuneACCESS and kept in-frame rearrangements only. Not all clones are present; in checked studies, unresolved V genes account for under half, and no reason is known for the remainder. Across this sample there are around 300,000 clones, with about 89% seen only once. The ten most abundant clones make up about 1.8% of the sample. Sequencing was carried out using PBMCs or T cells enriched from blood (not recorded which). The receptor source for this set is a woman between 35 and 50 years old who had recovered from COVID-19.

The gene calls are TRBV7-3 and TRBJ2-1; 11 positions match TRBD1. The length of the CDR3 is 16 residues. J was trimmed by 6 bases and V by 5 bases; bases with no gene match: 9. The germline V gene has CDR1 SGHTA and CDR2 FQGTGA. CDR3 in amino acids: CASSPSHGTGGNEQFF. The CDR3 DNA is TGTGCCAGCAGCCCTAGTCACGGGACAGGGGGCAATGAGCAGTTCTTC.

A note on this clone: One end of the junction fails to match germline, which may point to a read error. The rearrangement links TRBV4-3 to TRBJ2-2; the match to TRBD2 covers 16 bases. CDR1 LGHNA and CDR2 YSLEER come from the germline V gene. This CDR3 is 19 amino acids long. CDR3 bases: TGCGCCAGCAGCCAAAAGGGGACTAGCGGGAGGGCCGTACACCGGGGAGCTGTTTTT. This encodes CASSQKGTSGRAVHRGAVF.

The CDR3 nucleotides read TGTGCCAGCAGCCCCACTAGCGGCGATACGCAGTATTTT. This gives the protein CASSPTSGDTQYF. The rearrangement joins TRBV9 to TRBJ2-3; 8 bases align to TRBD2. The V gene end was trimmed by 4 bases and the J gene end by 6 bases; junction bases not matched to a gene: 4. The CDR3 length is 13 residues. Germline V gene lookup returns CDR1 SGDLS and CDR2 YYNGEE.

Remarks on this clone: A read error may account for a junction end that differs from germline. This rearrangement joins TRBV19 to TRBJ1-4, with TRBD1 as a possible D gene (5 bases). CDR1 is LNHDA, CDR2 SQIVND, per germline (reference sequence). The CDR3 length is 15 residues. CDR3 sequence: CTSSIGRQGGEKLFF. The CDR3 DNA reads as TGTACCAGTAGTATCGGCCGCCAGGGAGGGGAAAAACTGTTTTTT.

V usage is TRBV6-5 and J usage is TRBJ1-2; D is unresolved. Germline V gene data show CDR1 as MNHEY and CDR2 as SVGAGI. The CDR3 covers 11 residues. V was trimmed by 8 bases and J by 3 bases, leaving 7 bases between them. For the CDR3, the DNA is TGTGCCAGCGGGAGGGACTATGGCTACACCTTC. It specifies CASGRDYGYTF.

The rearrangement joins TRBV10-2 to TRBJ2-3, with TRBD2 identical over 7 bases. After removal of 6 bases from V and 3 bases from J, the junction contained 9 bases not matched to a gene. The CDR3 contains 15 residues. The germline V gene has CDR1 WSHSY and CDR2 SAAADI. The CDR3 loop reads CASRLGGRETDTQYF. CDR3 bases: TGCGCCAGCAGGTTGGGGGGGAGAGAGACAGATACGCAGTATTTT.

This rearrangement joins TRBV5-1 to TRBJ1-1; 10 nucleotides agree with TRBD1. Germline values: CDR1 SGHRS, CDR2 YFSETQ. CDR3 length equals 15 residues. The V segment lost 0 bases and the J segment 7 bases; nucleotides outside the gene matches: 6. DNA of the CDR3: TGCGCCAGCAGCTTGGGATTAGGGACAGGGGATGAAGCTTTCTTT. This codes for CASSLGLGTGDEAFF.

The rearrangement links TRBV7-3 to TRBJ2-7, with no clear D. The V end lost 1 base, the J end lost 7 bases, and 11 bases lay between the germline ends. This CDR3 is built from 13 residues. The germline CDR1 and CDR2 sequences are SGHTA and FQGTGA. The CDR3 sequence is CASSLINGEEQYF. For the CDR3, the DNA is TGTGCCAGCAGCTTAATAAACGGAGAGGAGCAGTACTTC.

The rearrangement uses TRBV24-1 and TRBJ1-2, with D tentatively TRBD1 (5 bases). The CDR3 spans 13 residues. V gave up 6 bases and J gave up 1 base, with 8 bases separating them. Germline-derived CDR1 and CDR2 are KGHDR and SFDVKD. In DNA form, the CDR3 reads TGTGCCACCAGTAGGGGAAGTAACTATGGCTACACCTTC. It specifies CATSRGSNYGYTF.

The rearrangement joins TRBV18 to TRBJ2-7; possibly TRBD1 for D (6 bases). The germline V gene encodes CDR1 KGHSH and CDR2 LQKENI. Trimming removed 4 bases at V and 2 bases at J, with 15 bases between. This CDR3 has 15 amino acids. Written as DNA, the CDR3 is TGTGCCAGCTCACGCAACAGGGACCTAACCTACGAGCAGTACTTC. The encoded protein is CASSRNRDLTYEQYF. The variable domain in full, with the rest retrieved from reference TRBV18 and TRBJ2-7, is NAGVMQNPRHLVRRRGQEARLRCSPMKGHSHVYWYRQLPEEGLKFMVYLQKENIIDESGMPKERFSAEFPKEGPSILRIQQVVRGDSAAYFCASSRNRDLTYEQYFGPGTRLTVT.

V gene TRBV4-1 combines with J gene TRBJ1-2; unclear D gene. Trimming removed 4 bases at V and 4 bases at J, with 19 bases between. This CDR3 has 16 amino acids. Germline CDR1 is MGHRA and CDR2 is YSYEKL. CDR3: CASSREAETDLYGYTF. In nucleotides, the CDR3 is TGCGCCAGCAGCCGAGAAGCGGAGACGGACCTCTATGGCTACACCTTC.

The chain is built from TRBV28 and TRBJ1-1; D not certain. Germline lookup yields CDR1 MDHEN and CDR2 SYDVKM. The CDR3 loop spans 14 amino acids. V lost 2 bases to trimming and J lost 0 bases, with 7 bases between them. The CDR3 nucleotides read TGTGCCAGCAGTTTAGAGCATTTGAACACTGAAGCTTTCTTT. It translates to CASSLEHLNTEAFF.

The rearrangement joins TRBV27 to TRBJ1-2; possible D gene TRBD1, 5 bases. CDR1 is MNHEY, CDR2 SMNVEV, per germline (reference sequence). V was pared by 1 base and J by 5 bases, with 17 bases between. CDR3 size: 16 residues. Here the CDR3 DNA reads TGTGCCAGCAGTTTATGGGGCAGGGATCCCCAATATGGCTACACCTTC. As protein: CASSLWGRDPQYGYTF.

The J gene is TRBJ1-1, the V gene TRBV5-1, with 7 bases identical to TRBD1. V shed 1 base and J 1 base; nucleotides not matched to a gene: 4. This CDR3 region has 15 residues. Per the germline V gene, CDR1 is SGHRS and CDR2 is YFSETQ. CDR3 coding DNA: TGCGCCAGCAGCTTGATGACAGGGAAGAACACTGAAGCTTTCTTT. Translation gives CASSLMTGKNTEAFF.

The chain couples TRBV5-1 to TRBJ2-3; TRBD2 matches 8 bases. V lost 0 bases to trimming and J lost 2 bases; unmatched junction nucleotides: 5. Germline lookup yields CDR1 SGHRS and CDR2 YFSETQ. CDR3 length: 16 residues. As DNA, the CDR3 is TGCGCCAGCAGCTTGGAAGGGCGGGGGGTCACAGATACGCAGTATTTT. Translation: CASSLEGRGVTDTQYF.

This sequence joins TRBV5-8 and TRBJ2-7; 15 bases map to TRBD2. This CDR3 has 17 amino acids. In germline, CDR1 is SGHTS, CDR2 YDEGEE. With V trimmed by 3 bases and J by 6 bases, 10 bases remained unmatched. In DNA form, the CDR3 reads TGTGCCAGCAGCTCAAGACAACCGGGACTAGCGGGGGGCGAGCAGTACTTC. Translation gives CASSSRQPGLAGGEQYF. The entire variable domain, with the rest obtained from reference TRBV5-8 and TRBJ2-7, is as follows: EAGVTQSPTHLIKTRGQQATLRCSPISGHTSVYWYQQALGLGLQFLLWYDEGEERNRGNFPPRFSGRQFPNYSSELNVNALELEDSALYLCASSSRQPGLAGGEQYFGPGTRLTVT.

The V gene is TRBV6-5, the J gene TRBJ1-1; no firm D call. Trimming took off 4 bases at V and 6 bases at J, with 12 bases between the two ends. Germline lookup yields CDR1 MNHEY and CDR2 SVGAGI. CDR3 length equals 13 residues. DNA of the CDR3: TGTGCCAGCAGTTCCCGGGGAGAGGCTGAAGCTTTCTTT. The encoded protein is CASSSRGEAEAFF.

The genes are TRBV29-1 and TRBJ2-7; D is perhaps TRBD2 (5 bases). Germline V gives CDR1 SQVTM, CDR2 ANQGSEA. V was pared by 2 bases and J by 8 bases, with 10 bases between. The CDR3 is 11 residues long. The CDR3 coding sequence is TGCAGCGTTGAATCAGGAGGCAAGCAGTACTTC. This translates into CSVESGGKQYF.

CDR3 sequence reads: CASRTDRTGATYGYTF. CDR3 in DNA: TGCGCCAGCCGAACCGATAGGACAGGGGCGACCTATGGCTACACCTTC. V and J are TRBV5-1 and TRBJ1-2; 9 positions agree with TRBD1. After removal of 7 bases from V and 4 bases from J, the junction contained 14 bases not matched to a gene. Germline values: CDR1 SGHRS, CDR2 YFSETQ. CDR3 length: 16 amino acids.

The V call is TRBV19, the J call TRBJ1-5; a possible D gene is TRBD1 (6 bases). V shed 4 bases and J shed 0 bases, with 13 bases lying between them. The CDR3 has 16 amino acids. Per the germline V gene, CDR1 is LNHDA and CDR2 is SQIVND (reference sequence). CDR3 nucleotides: TGTGCCAGTAGTACCTCTCGACAGGTTAGCAATCAGCCCCAGCATTTT. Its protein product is CASSTSRQVSNQPQHF.